These 23 T cell receptor beta chains originate from one sample sequenced in a study of vaccination effects on CD4 cells after COVID-19. Their specific antigens are unknown. Sequenced by immunoSEQ multiplex PCR; TCRdb stores in-frame clones only, minus some. The sample records under 50,000 clones, 60% to 85% being singletons. Researchers isolated CD4+ T cells once ten to eleven days of culture had elapsed. Specimen: CD4+ T cells from PBMCs cultured without peptide, collected before COVID-19 vaccination. The receptors here all came from a human donor who had a prior SARS-CoV-2 infection.

The chain has TRBV2 and TRBJ2-7; D is possibly TRBD2 (5 bases). Germline V lookup: CDR1 SNHLY, CDR2 FYNNEI. CDR3 length: 13 residues. The V end lost 0 bases, the J end lost 3 bases, and 6 bases lay between the germline ends. The CDR3 coding sequence is TGTGCCAGCAGTGAAGCCGAGGGCTACGAGCAGTACTTC. Its protein is CASSEAEGYEQYF.

CDR3 bases: TGTGCCAGCAGCCCACTTAGGGGGGAGCAGTTCTTC. This gives the protein CASSPLRGEQFF. This rearrangement joins TRBV9 to TRBJ2-1; D possibly corresponds to TRBD1 (6 bases). The germline CDR1 and CDR2 sequences are SGDLS and YYNGEE. V lost 4 bases and J 10 bases, leaving 12 bases between the germline ends. The CDR3 loop spans 12 amino acids.

J is TRBJ1-6 and V is TRBV9; the D is unclear. V gave up 4 bases and J gave up 8 bases, with 7 bases separating them. The length of the CDR3 is 12 residues. Germline CDR1 SGDLS, CDR2 YYNGEE. For the CDR3, the DNA is TGTGCCAGCAGCCGTATGGATTCACCCCTCCACTTT. It encodes CASSRMDSPLHF.

The rearrangement uses TRBV18 and TRBJ2-2, with 8 nucleotides matching TRBD1. This CDR3 has 16 amino acids. In germline, CDR1 is KGHSH, CDR2 LQKENI. Unmatched junction bases numbered 9, after V lost 5 bases and J lost 4 bases. As DNA, the CDR3 is TGTGCCAGCTCAAGGAGCGCAGGGGGCGGCACCGGGGAGCTGTTTTTT. The encoded protein is CASSRSAGGGTGELFF.

Comments on this clone: The junction does not match germline at one end; this may be a read error. The CDR3 sequence is CASSTEGWDTQYF. DNA of the CDR3: TGTGCTAGCAGCACAGAAGGATGGGATACGCAGTATTTT. The gene calls are TRBV7-7 and TRBJ2-3; D is unresolved. The length of the CDR3 is 13 residues. The germline V gene has CDR1 SSHAT and CDR2 FNYEAQ (reference sequence).

The chain couples TRBV5-1 to TRBJ2-6; TRBD1 might be the D (5 bases). CDR1 is SGHRS and CDR2 is YFSETQ in the germline V gene. V lost 4 bases to trimming and J lost 0 bases, with 8 bases between them. This CDR3 spans 15 amino acids. CDR3 residues: CASSDDSSGANVLTF. The CDR3 DNA follows: TGCGCCAGCAGCGACGACAGCTCTGGGGCCAACGTCCTGACTTTC.

This chain links TRBV24-1 with TRBJ2-3; 9 positions agree with TRBD2. Trimming took 4 bases from V and 6 from J; bases not matched to a gene: 16. Germline CDR1 and CDR2: KGHDR and SFDVKD. The CDR3 sequence is 18 residues long. The CDR3 DNA follows: TGTGCCACCAGTGACGGGGCCCGGGTAGCGGGAGTGAAGGATACGCAGTATTTT. It encodes CATSDGARVAGVKDTQYF.

This chain uses TRBV7-2 with TRBJ2-3, with D perhaps matching TRBD2 (6 bases). The V end was cut by 1 base, the J end by 1 base, with 12 bases between. The CDR3 has 16 amino acids. CDR1 is SGHTA, CDR2 FQGNSA, per germline. CDR3 region: CASSLGGVPGTDTQYF. Written as DNA, the CDR3 is TGTGCCAGCAGCTTAGGGGGGGTCCCGGGCACAGATACGCAGTATTTT.

The chain employs TRBV2 and TRBJ2-5, with D uncertain. Germline CDR1 SNHLY, CDR2 FYNNEI. Trimming shortened V by 3 bases and J by 5 bases, and 13 bases separated the two germline ends. The CDR3 runs 14 residues. CDR3 coding DNA: TGTGCCAGCAGTGAGATCCCAGGATACGAGACCCAGTACTTC. It is translated as CASSEIPGYETQYF.

V is TRBV3-1 (or the pseudogene TRBV3-2) and J is TRBJ2-1, with TRBD2 identical over 9 bases. The CDR3 is 16 residues long. The germline V gene has CDR1 LGHDT and CDR2 YNNKEL (reference sequence). Germline trimming cut 4 bases from V and 7 bases from J; bases unmatched to any gene: 11. CDR3 region: CASSPLAGGPWNEQFF. The CDR3 DNA is TGTGCCAGCAGCCCCCTGGCGGGGGGGCCGTGGAATGAGCAGTTCTTC.

For this clone: Mismatch with germline at one junction end may stem from a read error. The chain uses TRBV9 and TRBJ2-7; a possible D gene is TRBD2 (6 bases). Germline values: CDR1 SGDLS, CDR2 YYNGEE. This CDR3 is built from 18 residues. Here the CDR3 reads CASSVGAGWGLGSDEQYF. The CDR3 DNA follows: TGTGCCAGCAGCGTAGGTGCGGGGTGGGGATTGGGCTCCGACGAGCAGTACTTC.

This clone was picked up one time. This chain uses TRBV10-3 with TRBJ2-3, with 7 bases aligning to TRBD2. The germline gives CDR1 ENHRY, CDR2 SYGVKD. Losses at the gene ends were 4 bases for V and 0 bases for J; bases not matched to a gene: 10. The CDR3 totals 17 residues. CDR3 nucleotides: TGTGCCATCAGTGGTTACTTCCAGCGGGGTAGCACAGATACGCAGTATTTT. This sequence encodes CAISGYFQRGSTDTQYF.

The count of this clone is one. The rearrangement links TRBV27 to TRBJ2-7; no definite D call. The CDR3 has 13 amino acids. Germline V CDR1 and CDR2: MNHEY, SMNVEV (reference sequence). Trimming cost V 4 bases and J 6 bases, with 13 bases left between them. This chain's CDR3 is CASSWGLRGEQYF. The CDR3 DNA sequence: TGTGCCAGCAGTTGGGGTCTGCGTGGCGAGCAGTACTTC.

This clone was picked up one time. The chain combines TRBV6-5 with TRBJ2-5; unclear D gene. V shed 0 bases and J shed 4 bases, with 6 bases lying between them. CDR1 MNHEY and CDR2 SVGAGI come from the germline V gene. There are 13 residues in the CDR3. The CDR3 region is CASSYSGRETQYF. DNA for the CDR3: TGTGCCAGCAGTTACTCGGGTCGAGAGACCCAGTACTTC.

The rearrangement uses TRBV6-5 and TRBJ2-2; possibly TRBD1 or TRBD2 for D (5 bases each). This CDR3 has 12 amino acids. Per germline, CDR1 MNHEY and CDR2 SVGAGI. V was pared by 6 bases and J by 8 bases, with 10 bases between. The CDR3 sequence: CASSQRGGELFF. CDR3 nucleotides: TGTGCCAGCAGCCAGAGGGGTGGGGAGCTGTTTTTT.

The V gene is TRBV12-3 or TRBV12-4, the J gene TRBJ2-1; D is possibly TRBD1 (6 bases). Trimming cost V 1 base and J 10 bases, with 11 bases left between them. This CDR3 is built from 13 residues. CDR3 loop: CASSLVARGEQFF. CDR3 coding DNA: TGTGCCAGCAGTTTAGTAGCGAGGGGGGAGCAGTTCTTC.

The chain recombines TRBV5-1 with TRBJ2-5; TRBD1 aligns across 12 bases. V dropped 3 bases and J dropped 5; count of bases not matched to a gene: 5. This CDR3 comprises 15 residues. Germline V gene data show CDR1 as SGHRS and CDR2 as YFSETQ. Here the CDR3 reads CASSWGTGGLETQYF. Here the CDR3 DNA reads TGCGCCAGCAGCTGGGGGACAGGGGGCTTGGAGACCCAGTACTTC. Drawing the rest from reference TRBV5-1 and TRBJ2-5, the complete variable domain is KAGVTQTPRYLIKTRGQQVTLSCSPISGHRSVSWYQQTPGQGLQFLFEYFSETQRNKGNFPGRFSGRQFSNSRSEMNVSTLELGDSALYLCASSWGTGGLETQYFGPGTRLLVL.

V and J are TRBV4-1 and TRBJ1-2, with TRBD1 matching 8 bases. Germline lookup yields CDR1 MGHRA and CDR2 YSYEKL. This CDR3 region has 18 residues. With V trimmed by 4 bases and J by 2 bases, 15 bases remained unmatched. CDR3 in DNA: TGCGCCAGCAGCCCCACCAGCCGGGGGGACAGGAGAAACTATGGCTACACCTTC. Translation: CASSPTSRGDRRNYGYTF.

V and J are TRBV3-1 (or the pseudogene TRBV3-2) and TRBJ2-3; tentatively, D is TRBD2 (5 bases). The germline V gene has CDR1 LGHDT and CDR2 YNNKEL (reference sequence). The CDR3 covers 12 residues. V was cut by 3 bases and J by 12 bases, with 13 bases left in between. The CDR3 here is CASSHRVREQYF. As DNA, the CDR3 is TGTGCCAGCAGCCATCGCGTCCGGGAACAGTATTTT.

The chain carries TRBV6-2 or TRBV6-3 and TRBJ2-5; weak D call: TRBD2 (5 bases). V lost 6 bases to trimming and J lost 1 base, with 9 bases between them. Germline V gene sequence: CDR1 MNHEY, CDR2 SVGEGT. CDR3 length: 13 residues. The CDR3 coding sequence is TGTGCCAGCAGCGACCTAGCCCAAGAGACCCAGTACTTC. This sequence encodes CASSDLAQETQYF.

This clone qualifies as medium-sized. The chain has TRBV5-1 and TRBJ2-5, with 7 bases matching TRBD1. V gave up 8 bases and J gave up 1 base; unmatched junction bases: 8. The CDR3 covers 14 residues. The germline V gene has CDR1 SGHRS and CDR2 YFSETQ. CDR3 in amino acids: CASRQGLGQETQYF. As DNA, the CDR3 is TGCGCCAGTCGACAGGGCTTGGGCCAAGAGACCCAGTACTTC.

This clone was counted between two and nine times. The V call is TRBV2, the J call TRBJ1-5; no definite D call. Germline V gives CDR1 SNHLY, CDR2 FYNNEI. V gave up 1 base and J gave up 5 bases, with 9 bases separating them. This CDR3 has 14 amino acids. In DNA form, the CDR3 reads TGTGCCAGCAGTGAAGATACCAAATATCAGCCCCAGCATTTT. Residues: CASSEDTKYQPQHF.

The chain carries TRBV9 and TRBJ1-2, with D uncertain. Germline V CDR1 and CDR2: SGDLS, YYNGEE. V was cut by 3 bases and J by 7 bases, with 16 bases left in between. The CDR3 totals 14 residues. The CDR3 loop reads CASSAVADLGGYTF. As DNA, the CDR3 is TGTGCCAGCAGCGCTGTGGCGGACTTGGGTGGCTACACCTTC.